This T cell receptor beta chain appears in the sequencing data of a study of T cells after posttransplantation cyclophosphamide. Only in-frame clones appear in the TCRdb table, and some are missing; sequencing was by immunoSEQ multiplex PCR. Altogether under 40,000 clones were found in the sample, and no singletons occur. Ten or more counts support this clone. Its antigen is currently unknown. Overall study results and limits: Skin or GI-infiltrating T cells shared few TRB sequences with blood. After PTCy, TRB diversity resembled that of CNI/methotrexate controls.

The material sequenced was PBMCs. This sequence was found in a woman aged 50 to 60 in good health and a related stem cell transplant donor.

For the CDR3, the DNA is TGTGCCAGTAGTATAGAAGGGGGCTGGGAGCAGTACTTC. Its protein is CASSIEGGWEQYF. The rearrangement links TRBV19 to TRBJ2-7; 7 nucleotides line up with TRBD1. V lost 0 bases and J lost 7; bases outside the gene matches: 3. In germline, CDR1 is LNHDA, CDR2 SQIVND (reference sequence). This CDR3 is 13 amino acids long.